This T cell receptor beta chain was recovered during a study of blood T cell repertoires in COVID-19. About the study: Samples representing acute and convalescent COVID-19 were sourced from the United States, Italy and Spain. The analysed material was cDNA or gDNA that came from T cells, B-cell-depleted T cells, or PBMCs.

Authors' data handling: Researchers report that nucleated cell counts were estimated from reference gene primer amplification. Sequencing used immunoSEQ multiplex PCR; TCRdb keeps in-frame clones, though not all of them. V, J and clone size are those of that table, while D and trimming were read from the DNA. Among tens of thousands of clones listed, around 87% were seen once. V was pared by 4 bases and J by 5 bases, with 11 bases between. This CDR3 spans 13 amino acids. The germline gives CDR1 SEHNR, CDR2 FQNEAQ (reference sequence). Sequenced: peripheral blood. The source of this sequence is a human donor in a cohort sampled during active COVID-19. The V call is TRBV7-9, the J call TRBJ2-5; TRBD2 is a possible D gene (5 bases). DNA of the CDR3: TGTGCCAGCAGCTCACAAGCGGCGGAGACCCAGTACTTC. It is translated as CASSSQAAETQYF.